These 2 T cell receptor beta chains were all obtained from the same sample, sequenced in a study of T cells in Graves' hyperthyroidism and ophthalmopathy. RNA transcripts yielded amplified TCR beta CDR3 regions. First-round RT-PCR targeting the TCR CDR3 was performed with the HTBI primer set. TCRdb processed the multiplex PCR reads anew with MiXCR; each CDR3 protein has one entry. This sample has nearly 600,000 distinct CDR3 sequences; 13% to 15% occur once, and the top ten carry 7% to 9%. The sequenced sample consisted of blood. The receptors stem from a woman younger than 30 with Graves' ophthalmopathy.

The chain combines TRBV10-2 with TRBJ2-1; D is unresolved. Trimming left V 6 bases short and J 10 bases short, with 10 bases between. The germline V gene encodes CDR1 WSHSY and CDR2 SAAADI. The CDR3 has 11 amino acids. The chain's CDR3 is CASRVLGEQFF. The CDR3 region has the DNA TGCGCCAGCAGGGTCTTGGGGGAGCAGTTCTTC.

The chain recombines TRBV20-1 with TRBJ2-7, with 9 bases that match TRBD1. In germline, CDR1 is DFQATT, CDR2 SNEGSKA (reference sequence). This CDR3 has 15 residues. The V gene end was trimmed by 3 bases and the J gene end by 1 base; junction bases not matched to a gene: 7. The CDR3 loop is CSASGTGTGSYEQYF. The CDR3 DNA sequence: TGCAGTGCTAGCGGAACCGGGACAGGGTCCTACGAGCAGTACTTC.